This TCR beta chain originates from a study of cytomegalovirus exposure and HLA in healthy donors. Study findings and constraints: Sequencing had likely introduced a cluster of highly shared sequence variants as an artifact.

The CDR3 runs to 12 residues. Trimming stripped 5 bases from V and 4 bases from J, with 9 bases between. Germline V gene sequence: CDR1 SQVTM, CDR2 ANQGSEA. Vbeta (60) and Jbeta (13) primers were used in the PCR. Sequenced by immunoSEQ multiplex PCR; TCRdb stores in-frame clones only, minus some. The data hold 100,000 to 150,000 clones, with roughly 80% observed a single time. As regards this clone: Its cognate antigen is unknown.

This chain joins TRBV29-1 and TRBJ1-3; no clear D. The sequenced material came from PBMCs. The clonotype comes from a man aged 18 to 29 in good health and CMV-seropositive. CDR3 in DNA: TGCAGCGTTCGGGAGCAGGGAAACACCATATATTTT. Its translation: CSVREQGNTIYF.